This entry features one T cell receptor beta chain sequence. One end of the junction is discordant with germline, which a read error may explain. This entry belongs to a study of blood T cell repertoires in COVID-19. Methods used by the authors: The assay estimated nucleated cells by amplifying reference gene primers. Produced via immunoSEQ multiplex PCR; TCRdb's table is partial and in-frame only. The V and J calls and clone size are taken from that table; D and trimming were inferred from the DNA. The sample consists of tens of thousands of clones, 87% of them appearing once. Germline assignment: CDR1 MNHNS and CDR2 SASEGT. CDR3 size: 13 residues.

The sequencing input was peripheral blood. This rearrangement joins TRBV6-1 to TRBJ1-1; 8 nucleotides line up with TRBD1. The TCR was taken from a human donor with acute or convalescent COVID-19. The donor label of this sample is uncertain. This CDR3 is CASSETRDRKSVF. In DNA form, the CDR3 reads TGTGCCAGCAGTGAAACGCGGGACAGGAAGTCTGTCTTT.